The next 28 T cell receptor beta chains were all read from a single sample in a study of CD8+ T cells in alopecia areata. Extracted from the samples, RNA was reverse transcribed into cDNA to serve as the sequencing template. TCRdb's table, derived via immunoSEQ multiplex PCR, lists solely in-frame clones and lacks some. The table has some 100,000 clones, about 44% seen once. Treatment denoted: oral pan-JAK inhibitor, 5-10 mg twice daily. Sequences were derived from CD8+ T cells sorted from blood, sampled at week 24, from a patient treated with tofacitinib. The receptors come from a human donor with alopecia areata.

In its sample, this clone was seen a few times. This chain links TRBV29-1 with TRBJ2-7; TRBD1 matches 10 bases. The CDR3 totals 14 residues. Germline lookup yields CDR1 SQVTM and CDR2 ANQGSEA. Unmatched junction bases numbered 5, after V lost 2 bases and J lost 4 bases. CDR3 amino acids: CSVETGQGNYEQYF. The CDR3 DNA sequence: TGCAGCGTTGAAACGGGACAGGGGAATTACGAGCAGTACTTC.

This clone was recorded many times. The chain combines TRBV4-1 with TRBJ2-3; possible D gene TRBD1, 5 bases. Germline-derived CDR1 and CDR2 are MGHRA and YSYEKL. Trimming removed 1 base at V and 5 bases at J, with 7 bases between. The CDR3 runs to 13 residues. CDR3 region: CASSQGQRDTQYF. In DNA form, the CDR3 reads TGCGCCAGCAGCCAAGGACAGAGAGATACGCAGTATTTT.

The chain couples TRBV13 to TRBJ1-2; D unclear. CDR1 PRHDT and CDR2 FYEKMQ come from the germline V gene (reference sequence). The V end was cut by 2 bases, the J end by 6 bases, with 13 bases between. This CDR3 is built from 14 residues. CDR3 nucleotide sequence: TGTGCCAGCAGCTTATCTCTGGGTAGGAATGGCTACACCTTC. As protein: CASSLSLGRNGYTF. Combining the CDR3 with reference TRBV13 and TRBJ1-2 gives the whole variable domain AAGVIQSPRHLIKEKRETATLKCYPIPRHDTVYWYQQGPGQDPQFLISFYEKMQSDKGSIPDRFSAQQFSDYHSELNMSSLELGDSALYFCASSLSLGRNGYTFGSGTRLTVV.

Only a few counts were recorded for this clone. The chain carries TRBV6-6 and TRBJ2-1; D perhaps matches TRBD2 (6 bases). V dropped 7 bases and J dropped 4 bases, with 17 bases sitting between them. CDR3 length: 15 residues. Germline V gene sequence: CDR1 MNHNY, CDR2 SVGAGI (reference sequence). CDR3: CASTPRARGYNEQFF. CDR3 DNA sequence: TGTGCCAGCACTCCCCGGGCGCGGGGTTACAATGAGCAGTTCTTC.

In its sample, this clone was seen a few times. The genes are TRBV30 and TRBJ2-1; 8 bases match TRBD1. Germline V CDR1 and CDR2: GTSNPN, SVGIG (reference sequence). The CDR3 is 13 amino acids. J lost 9 bases, V lost 1 base, and 5 bases had no gene match. The CDR3 spells CAWSGQGFGEQFF. As DNA, the CDR3 is TGTGCCTGGAGTGGACAGGGGTTCGGTGAGCAGTTCTTC.

DNA of the CDR3: TGCGCCAGCAGTCTAGTGAGGGGGCAGAATGAGCAGTTCTTC. This codes for CASSLVRGQNEQFF. The chain employs TRBV4-3 and TRBJ2-1; 7 nucleotides align to TRBD1. This CDR3 region has 14 residues. V was clipped by 6 bases and J by 7 bases; unmatched bases: 9. Germline assignment: CDR1 LGHNA and CDR2 YSLEER.

There are a few counts of this clone. The chain recombines TRBV28 with TRBJ2-5; TRBD1 is a possible D gene (5 bases). V shed 2 bases and J shed 1 base, with 8 bases lying between them. Germline V gene lookup returns CDR1 MDHEN and CDR2 SYDVKM. CDR3 length: 14 amino acids. The CDR3 DNA sequence: TGTGCCAGCAGTTTAGTGGGGCCCCAAGAGACCCAGTACTTC. Its protein is CASSLVGPQETQYF.

This chain connects TRBV15 to TRBJ2-3, with D possibly matching TRBD2 (5 bases). The germline gives CDR1 LNHNV, CDR2 YYDKDF (reference sequence). V lost 7 bases to trimming and J lost 2 bases, with 16 bases between them. The CDR3 covers 15 residues. As DNA, the CDR3 is TGTGCCACCACTGAAACGGGAATAGACACAGATACGCAGTATTTT. Residues: CATTETGIDTDTQYF.

The chain is built from TRBV6-5 and TRBJ2-7; TRBD1 aligns across 8 bases. V trimming: 5 bases; J trimming: 3 bases; junction bases outside the gene matches: 6. This CDR3 has 14 amino acids. The V gene's germline CDR1 is MNHEY and CDR2 SVGAGI. The CDR3 protein is CASSESGTGYEQYF. CDR3 nucleotide sequence: TGTGCCAGCAGTGAATCCGGGACAGGCTACGAGCAGTACTTC.

This rearrangement joins TRBV2 to TRBJ1-6; tentatively, D is TRBD1 (6 bases). V lost 0 bases to trimming and J lost 8 bases, with 11 bases between them. Germline V CDR1 and CDR2: SNHLY, FYNNEI. The CDR3 totals 15 residues. CDR3 bases: TGTGCCAGCAGTGAAGCTTATGCAGGGGATTCACCCCTCCACTTT. The encoded protein is CASSEAYAGDSPLHF.

This clone was seen at least ten times. This chain connects TRBV4-1 to TRBJ1-3; perhaps TRBD1 as D (5 bases). V lost 2 bases and J lost 4, with 12 bases in between. Germline V gene lookup returns CDR1 MGHRA and CDR2 YSYEKL. The CDR3 has 15 amino acids. The CDR3 DNA reads as TGCGCCAGCAGCCAACCCAGGGCTGTGGGAAACACCATATATTTT. Residues: CASSQPRAVGNTIYF.

The chain employs TRBV15 and TRBJ1-4; the D is unclear. There are 16 residues in the CDR3. Trimming pared 5 bases from V and 4 bases from J, leaving 17 bases between. Germline lookup yields CDR1 LNHNV and CDR2 YYDKDF (reference sequence). Here the CDR3 DNA reads TGTGCCACCAGCCCTAGAAGGAACAGTTTTAATGAAAAACTGTTTTTT. This codes for CATSPRRNSFNEKLFF. The full variable domain, in which reference TRBV15 and TRBJ1-4 provide the parts outside the CDR3, is DAMVIQNPRYQVTQFGKPVTLSCSQTLNHNVMYWYQQKSSQAPKLLFHYYDKDFNNEADTPDNFQSRRPNTSFCFLDIRSPGLGDTAMYLCATSPRRNSFNEKLFFGSGTQLSVL.

CDR3 region: CASSLYVTKNIQYF. In nucleotides, the CDR3 is TGCGCCAGCAGCTTGTACGTAACCAAAAACATTCAGTACTTC. The chain carries TRBV5-1 and TRBJ2-4; D not resolved. CDR3 length: 14 amino acids. Trimming took off 1 base at V and 2 bases at J, with 7 bases between the two ends. The germline V gene encodes CDR1 SGHRS and CDR2 YFSETQ.

The chain has TRBV5-6 and TRBJ2-5, with D possibly matching TRBD2 (6 bases). Deletions cut 4 bases from V and 5 bases from J, with 18 bases between. Germline V gene lookup returns CDR1 SGHDT and CDR2 YYEEEE. The length of the CDR3 is 15 residues. This CDR3 is CASSPPDGGRETQYF. The CDR3, as DNA: TGTGCCAGCAGCCCACCGGACGGGGGACGGGAGACCCAGTACTTC.

This chain joins TRBV4-1 and TRBJ1-2; maybe TRBD1 (5 bases). The ends were cut back, 1 base at V and 4 bases at J, with 13 bases in the middle. Looked up from germline, CDR1 is MGHRA and CDR2 is YSYEKL. The CDR3 is 15 residues long. The CDR3 loop is CASSQAGRTTYGYTF. The CDR3 region has the DNA TGCGCCAGCAGCCAAGCAGGGCGGACCACCTATGGCTACACCTTC.

On this clone itself: Just one base apart from a much larger clone, this may be a read error. The V gene is TRBV7-9, the J gene TRBJ2-2, with D hard to call. The CDR3 runs to 12 residues. V was clipped by 1 base and J by 4 bases, with 1 base between them. Germline V gene data show CDR1 as SEHNR and CDR2 as FQNEAQ (reference sequence). This CDR3 reads CASSLGTGELFF. The CDR3 DNA sequence: TGTGCCAGCAGCTTAGGCACCGGGGAGCTGTTTTTT.

The gene calls are TRBV4-2 and TRBJ2-4; TRBD1 might be the D (6 bases). Trimming left V 1 base short and J 8 bases short, with 15 bases between. Per germline, CDR1 LGHNA and CDR2 YNFKEQ. The CDR3 runs 15 residues. CDR3 amino acids: CASSQVYRVRDIQYF. The CDR3 region has the DNA TGTGCCAGCAGCCAAGTTTACAGGGTGAGGGACATTCAGTACTTC.

This chain joins TRBV13 and TRBJ2-7; 7 nucleotides match TRBD2. The CDR3 is 15 amino acids. The germline gives CDR1 PRHDT, CDR2 FYEKMQ (reference sequence). The junction had 7 bases not matched to a gene; V was cut back by 5 bases and J by 0 bases. The DNA of the CDR3 is TGTGCCAGCAGCCTCCCTAGCGGAAACTCCTACGAGCAGTACTTC. This translates into CASSLPSGNSYEQYF. The full variable domain, in which reference TRBV13 and TRBJ2-7 provide the parts outside the CDR3, is AAGVIQSPRHLIKEKRETATLKCYPIPRHDTVYWYQQGPGQDPQFLISFYEKMQSDKGSIPDRFSAQQFSDYHSELNMSSLELGDSALYFCASSLPSGNSYEQYFGPGTRLTVT.

The genes are TRBV7-2 and TRBJ1-1; TRBD1 agrees at 8 bases. The CDR3 runs to 14 residues. CDR1 is SGHTA, CDR2 FQGNSA, per germline. The trim removed 1 base at V and 5 bases at J, leaving 3 bases unmatched. The CDR3 here is CASSLVTGDTEAFF. The CDR3 DNA reads TGTGCCAGCAGCTTAGTGACAGGGGATACTGAAGCTTTCTTT.

The rearrangement links TRBV11-2 to TRBJ1-3, with no clear D. The CDR3 is made up of 17 amino acids. The germline V gene has CDR1 SGHAT and CDR2 FQNNGV. With 0 bases removed from V and 0 bases from J, the gap between germline ends came to 12 bases. The CDR3 DNA sequence: TGTGCCAGCAGCTTAGATTTTCCGGGCCGCTCTGGAAACACCATATATTTT. Translated: CASSLDFPGRSGNTIYF.

The chain recombines TRBV13 with TRBJ1-1; TRBD1 agrees at 10 bases. In germline, CDR1 is PRHDT, CDR2 FYEKMQ (reference sequence). V lost 5 bases to trimming and J lost 0 bases; unmatched junction nucleotides: 6. This CDR3 has 16 residues. The CDR3 is CASSPRDRGLNTEAFF. The DNA for the CDR3 is TGTGCCAGCAGCCCAAGGGACAGGGGACTGAACACTGAAGCTTTCTTT.

The rearrangement uses TRBV5-5 and TRBJ2-7, with D perhaps given as TRBD1 or TRBD2 (5 bases each). Germline V gives CDR1 SGHKS, CDR2 YYEKEE (reference sequence). This CDR3 contains 15 residues. Trimming shortened V by 4 bases and J by 5 bases, and 19 bases separated the two germline ends. The CDR3 bases are TGTGCCAGCAGCCAAGGCTGGGGGAGTGGCCACGAGCAGTACTTC. Translated: CASSQGWGSGHEQYF. The variable domain in full, completed from reference TRBV5-5 and TRBJ2-7, reads DAGVTQSPTHLIKTRGQQVTLRCSPISGHKSVSWYQQVLGQGPQFIFQYYEKEERGRGNFPDRFSARQFPNYSSELNVNALLLGDSALYLCASSQGWGSGHEQYFGPGTRLTVT.

This clone has only a few counts. This chain joins TRBV7-9 and TRBJ2-3; D may correspond to TRBD1 or TRBD2 (5 bases each). This CDR3 has 11 residues. CDR1 is SEHNR, CDR2 FQNEAQ, per germline (reference sequence). Trimming took off 7 bases at V and 12 bases at J, with 14 bases between the two ends. Here the CDR3 DNA reads TGTGCCAGCACCCCCCGGGACCCTCAGTATTTT. Protein product: CASTPRDPQYF.

This clone has more than one count but fewer than ten. The chain joins TRBV7-8 to TRBJ1-1, with D hard to call. CDR3 length: 12 residues. CDR1 is SGHVS and CDR2 is FQNEAQ in the germline V gene. Trimming left V 8 bases short and J 2 bases short, with 9 bases between. CDR3 nucleotides: TGTGCCAGCGGGGTAACAAACACTGAAGCTTTCTTT. This gives the protein CASGVTNTEAFF.

The V and J genes are TRBV10-2 and TRBJ2-7, with TRBD2 identical over 14 bases. The J segment lost 6 bases and the V segment lost 7 bases, leaving 5 bases of the junction unmatched. This CDR3 has 14 amino acids. CDR1 and CDR2 (germline): WSHSY, SAAADI. CDR3 coding DNA: TGCGCCAGCACCCGGACTAGCGGGAGGAGCGAGCAGTACTTC. It yields the protein CASTRTSGRSEQYF.

V usage is TRBV27 and J usage is TRBJ1-1; tentatively, D is TRBD1 (5 bases). The CDR3 totals 15 residues. The V gene lost 0 bases and the J gene lost 4 bases, with 12 bases spanning the gap. Germline CDR1 MNHEY, CDR2 SMNVEV (reference sequence). CDR3 residues: CASSLSYTGSTEAFF. DNA of the CDR3: TGTGCCAGCAGTTTATCTTACACAGGAAGCACTGAAGCTTTCTTT.

The chain combines TRBV7-2 with TRBJ2-1, with TRBD1 identical over 7 bases. This CDR3 is built from 13 residues. Germline V gene sequence: CDR1 SGHTA, CDR2 FQGNSA. The ends lost 5 bases at V and 8 bases at J; junction bases unmatched: 6. Here the CDR3 reads CASSTTGRDEQFF. In nucleotides, the CDR3 is TGTGCCAGCAGCACGACAGGGCGGGATGAGCAGTTCTTC.

The chain couples TRBV9 to TRBJ2-2; perhaps TRBD1 as D (6 bases). V gave up 0 bases and J gave up 6 bases, with 12 bases separating them. Germline V gene data show CDR1 as SGDLS and CDR2 as YYNGEE. The CDR3 loop spans 15 amino acids. For the CDR3, the DNA is TGTGCCAGCAGCGTAGGAAGCAACAGGGCCGGGGAGCTGTTTTTT. As protein: CASSVGSNRAGELFF.